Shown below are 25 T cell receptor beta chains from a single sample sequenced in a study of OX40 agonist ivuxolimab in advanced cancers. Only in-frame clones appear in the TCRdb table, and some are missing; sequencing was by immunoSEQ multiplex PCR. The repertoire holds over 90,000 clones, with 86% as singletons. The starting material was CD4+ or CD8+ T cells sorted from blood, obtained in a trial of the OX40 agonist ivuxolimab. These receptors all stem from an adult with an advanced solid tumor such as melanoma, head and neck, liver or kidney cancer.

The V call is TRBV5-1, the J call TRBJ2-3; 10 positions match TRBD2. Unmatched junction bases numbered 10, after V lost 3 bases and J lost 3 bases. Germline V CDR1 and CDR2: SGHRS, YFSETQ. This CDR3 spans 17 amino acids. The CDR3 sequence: CASSSWGASGSTDTQYF. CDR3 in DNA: TGCGCCAGCAGCTCGTGGGGGGCTAGCGGGAGTACAGATACGCAGTATTTT.

The CDR3 sequence is CATRPGRVVGTEAFF. As DNA, the CDR3 is TGTGCCACCAGGCCCGGACGGGTGGTGGGTACTGAAGCTTTCTTT. The chain is built from TRBV15 and TRBJ1-1; no clear D gene. Looked up from germline, CDR1 is LNHNV and CDR2 is YYDKDF (reference sequence). The CDR3 spans 15 residues. Trimming left V 6 bases short and J 5 bases short, with 19 bases between.

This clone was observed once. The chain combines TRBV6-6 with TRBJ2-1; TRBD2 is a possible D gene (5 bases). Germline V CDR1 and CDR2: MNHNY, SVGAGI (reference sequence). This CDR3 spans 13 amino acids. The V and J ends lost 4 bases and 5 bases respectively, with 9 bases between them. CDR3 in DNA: TGTGCCAGCAGTTGGAGGCAGAACAATGAGCAGTTCTTC. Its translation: CASSWRQNNEQFF.

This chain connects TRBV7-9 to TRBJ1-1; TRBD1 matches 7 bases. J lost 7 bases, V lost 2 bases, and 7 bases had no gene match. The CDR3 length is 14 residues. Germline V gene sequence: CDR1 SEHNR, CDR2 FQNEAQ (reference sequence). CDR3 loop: CASSLMTGIREAFF. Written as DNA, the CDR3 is TGTGCCAGCAGCTTAATGACAGGGATACGTGAAGCTTTCTTT.

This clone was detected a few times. In nucleotides, the CDR3 is TGTGCCAGCAGCCCCAGTTCATTTAGCATTCAGTACTTC. Protein: CASSPSSFSIQYF. V gene TRBV14 combines with J gene TRBJ2-4, with D uncertain. In germline, CDR1 is SGHDN, CDR2 FVKESK. The CDR3 spans 13 residues. The ends were cut back, 4 bases at V and 9 bases at J, with 13 bases in the middle.

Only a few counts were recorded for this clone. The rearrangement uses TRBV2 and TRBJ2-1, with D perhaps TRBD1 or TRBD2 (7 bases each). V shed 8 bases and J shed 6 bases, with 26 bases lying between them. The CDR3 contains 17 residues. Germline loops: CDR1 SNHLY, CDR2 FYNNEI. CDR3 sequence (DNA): TGTGCCAGCGGGGAACAGGGGAGCGGGACTTTGATCAATGAGCAGTTCTTC. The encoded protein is CASGEQGSGTLINEQFF.

CDR3 sequence: CASSRGGLAKNIQYF. Here the CDR3 DNA reads TGTGCCAGCAGCAGAGGGGGGTTAGCCAAAAACATTCAGTACTTC. The chain uses TRBV11-2 and TRBJ2-4, with D perhaps matching TRBD1 or TRBD2 (6 bases each). CDR3 length equals 15 residues. Trimming left V 5 bases short and J 0 bases short, with 11 bases between. Germline CDR1 and CDR2: SGHAT and FQNNGV.

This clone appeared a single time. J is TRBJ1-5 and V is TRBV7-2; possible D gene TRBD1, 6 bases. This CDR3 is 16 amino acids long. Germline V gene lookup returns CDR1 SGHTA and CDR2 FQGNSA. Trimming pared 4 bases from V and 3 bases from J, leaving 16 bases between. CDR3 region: CASSSLGHINNQPQHF. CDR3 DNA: TGTGCCAGCAGCTCCCTGGGACATATAAACAATCAGCCCCAGCATTTT.

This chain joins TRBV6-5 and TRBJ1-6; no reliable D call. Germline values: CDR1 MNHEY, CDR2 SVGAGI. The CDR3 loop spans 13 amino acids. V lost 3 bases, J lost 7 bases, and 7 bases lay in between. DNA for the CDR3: TGTGCCAGCAGTTATAGGCTGAATTCACCCCTCCACTTT. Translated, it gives CASSYRLNSPLHF.

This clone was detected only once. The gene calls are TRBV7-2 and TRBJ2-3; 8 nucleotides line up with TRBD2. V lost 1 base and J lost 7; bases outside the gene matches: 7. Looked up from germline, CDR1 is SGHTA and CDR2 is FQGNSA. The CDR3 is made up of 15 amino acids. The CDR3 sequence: CASSLDYGGGNTQYF. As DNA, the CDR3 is TGTGCCAGCAGCTTAGATTACGGCGGGGGGAATACGCAGTATTTT.

The DNA of the CDR3 is TGTGCCAGCAGCTTATCGGGCGGGACTCTCGATGAGCAGTTCTTC. Its translation is CASSLSGGTLDEQFF. This chain links TRBV7-9 with TRBJ2-1; D is possibly TRBD2 (6 bases). The CDR3 covers 15 residues. The V and J ends lost 2 bases and 8 bases respectively, with 16 bases between them. CDR1 SEHNR and CDR2 FQNEAQ come from the germline V gene (reference sequence). Supplemented by reference TRBV7-9 and TRBJ2-1, the full variable domain reads DTGVSQNPRHKITKRGQNVTFRCDPISEHNRLYWYRQTLGQGPEFLTYFQNEAQLEKSRLLSDRFSAERPKGSFSTLEIQRTEQGDSAMYLCASSLSGGTLDEQFFGPGTRLTVL.

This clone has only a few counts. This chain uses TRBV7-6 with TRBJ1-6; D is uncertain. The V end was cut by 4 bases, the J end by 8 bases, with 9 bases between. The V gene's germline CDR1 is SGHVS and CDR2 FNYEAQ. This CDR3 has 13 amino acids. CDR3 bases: TGTGCCAGCAGCTCCCGGTGGGATTCACCCCTCCACTTT. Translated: CASSSRWDSPLHF.

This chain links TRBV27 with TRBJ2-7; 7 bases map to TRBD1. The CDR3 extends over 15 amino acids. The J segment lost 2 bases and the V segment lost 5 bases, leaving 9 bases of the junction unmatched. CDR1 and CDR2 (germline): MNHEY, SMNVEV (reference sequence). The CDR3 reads CASSGPGQPPYEQYF. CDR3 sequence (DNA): TGTGCCAGCAGTGGTCCGGGACAGCCCCCCTACGAGCAGTACTTC.

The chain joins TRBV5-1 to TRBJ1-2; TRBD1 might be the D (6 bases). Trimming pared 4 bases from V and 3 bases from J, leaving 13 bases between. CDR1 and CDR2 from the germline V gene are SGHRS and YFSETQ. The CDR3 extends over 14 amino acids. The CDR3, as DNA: TGCGCCAGCAGCCCCGAGGACAGCTACTATGGCTACACCTTC. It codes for CASSPEDSYYGYTF.

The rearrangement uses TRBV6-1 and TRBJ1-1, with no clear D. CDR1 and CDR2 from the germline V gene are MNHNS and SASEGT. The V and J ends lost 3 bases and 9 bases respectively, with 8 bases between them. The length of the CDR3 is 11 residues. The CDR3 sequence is CASSDVGKAFF. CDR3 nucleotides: TGTGCCAGCAGTGACGTGGGAAAAGCTTTCTTT.

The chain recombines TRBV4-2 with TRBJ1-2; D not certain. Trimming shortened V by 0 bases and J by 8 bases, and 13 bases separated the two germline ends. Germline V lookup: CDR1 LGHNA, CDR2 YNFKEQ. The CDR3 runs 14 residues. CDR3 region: CASSQEVAGYGYTF. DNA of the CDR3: TGTGCCAGCAGCCAAGAGGTGGCGGGTTACGGCTACACCTTC.

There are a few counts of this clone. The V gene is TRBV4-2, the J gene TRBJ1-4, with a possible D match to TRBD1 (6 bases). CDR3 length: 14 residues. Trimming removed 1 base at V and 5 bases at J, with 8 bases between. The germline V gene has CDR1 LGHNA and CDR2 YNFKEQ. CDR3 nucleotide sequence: TGTGCCAGCAGCCAAGGCCAGGGGAATGAAAAACTGTTTTTT. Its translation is CASSQGQGNEKLFF.

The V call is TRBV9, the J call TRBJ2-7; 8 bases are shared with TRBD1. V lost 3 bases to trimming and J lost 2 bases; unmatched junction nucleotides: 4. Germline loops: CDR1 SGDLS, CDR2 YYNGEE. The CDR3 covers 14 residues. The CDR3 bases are TGTGCCAGCAGCGCCGAACAGGGGGCCTACGAGCAGTACTTC. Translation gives CASSAEQGAYEQYF.

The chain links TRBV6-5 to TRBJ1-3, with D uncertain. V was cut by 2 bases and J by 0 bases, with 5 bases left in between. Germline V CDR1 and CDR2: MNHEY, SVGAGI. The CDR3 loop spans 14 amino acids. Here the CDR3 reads CASSYQSSGNTIYF. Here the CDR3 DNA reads TGTGCCAGCAGTTACCAGTCCTCTGGAAACACCATATATTTT.

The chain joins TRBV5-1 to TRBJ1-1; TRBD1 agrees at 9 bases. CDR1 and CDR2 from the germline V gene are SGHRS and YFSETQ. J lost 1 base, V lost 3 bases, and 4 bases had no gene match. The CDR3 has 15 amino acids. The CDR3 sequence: CASSSMTGGNTEAFF. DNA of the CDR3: TGCGCCAGCAGCTCTATGACAGGGGGGAACACTGAAGCTTTCTTT.

CDR3: CASSYSKGRDTQYF. The CDR3 DNA follows: TGTGCCAGCAGTTACTCGAAGGGCCGGGATACGCAGTATTTT. V gene TRBV6-5 combines with J gene TRBJ2-3, with unresolved D. Between the trimmed V and J ends, which lost 0 bases and 6 bases, there was a span of 10 bases. The CDR3 has 14 residues. Germline CDR1 MNHEY, CDR2 SVGAGI.

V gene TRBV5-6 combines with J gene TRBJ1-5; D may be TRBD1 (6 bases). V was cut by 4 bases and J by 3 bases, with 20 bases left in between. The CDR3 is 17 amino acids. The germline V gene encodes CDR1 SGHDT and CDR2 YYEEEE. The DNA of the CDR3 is TGTGCCAGCAGCCCCTCAGGGGCCCGGATTCCCAATCAGCCCCAGCATTTT. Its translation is CASSPSGARIPNQPQHF.

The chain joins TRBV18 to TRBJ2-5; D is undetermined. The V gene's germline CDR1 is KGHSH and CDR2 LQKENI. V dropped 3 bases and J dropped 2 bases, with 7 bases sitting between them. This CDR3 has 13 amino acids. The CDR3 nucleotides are TGTGCCAGCTCACCGGACGGACAAGAGACCCAGTACTTC. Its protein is CASSPDGQETQYF.

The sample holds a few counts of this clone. The CDR3 is CASSVGQGALNTEAFF. The CDR3 DNA follows: TGTGCCAGCTCAGTCGGACAGGGGGCCTTGAACACTGAAGCTTTCTTT. The chain couples TRBV18 to TRBJ1-1; 11 bases map to TRBD1. This CDR3 contains 16 residues. Trimming cost V 5 bases and J 0 bases; bases outside gene matches: 5. CDR1 KGHSH and CDR2 LQKENI come from the germline V gene.

CDR3 amino acids: CASSTGAGANVLTF. The CDR3 region has the DNA TGTGCCAGCAGCACAGGGGCAGGGGCCAACGTCCTGACTTTC. The genes are TRBV4-2 and TRBJ2-6, with 7 bases that match TRBD1. CDR3 length: 14 residues. Trimming cost V 5 bases and J 4 bases; bases outside gene matches: 2. Germline V gives CDR1 LGHNA, CDR2 YNFKEQ.